The clone carrying this TCR beta chain showed up just a few times. Its antigen is currently unknown. Stated treatment: approximately nine-day PBMC culture with coronavirus spike peptide pools or control peptides (ViraFEST assay). The sample originates from a study of vaccination and CD4 T cells after COVID-19. Overall study: Nasal swab PCR showed SARS-CoV-2 in convalescent patients, eight to ten with mild and one with severe disease. In culture, cells were exposed to overlapping spike peptides from SARS-CoV-2, HCoV-NL63, HCoV-OC43 and HCoV-229E. Participants were administered two doses of either the BNT162b2 or the mRNA-1273 vaccine. Samples after vaccination came a median approximately 70 days past dose two, ranging 14 to 241.

Trimming removed 2 bases from V and 1 base from J, with 5 bases in between. The CDR3 contains 13 residues. The germline V gene encodes CDR1 MNHEY and CDR2 SVGAGI. Cultured CD4+ T cell DNA was sequenced using the Oncomine TCR Beta short-read assay. TCRdb called the PCR reads again in MiXCR, with one record for every CDR3 protein. Of 10,000 or so distinct CDR3 sequences listed, about 28% are singletons. Sequences were derived from CD4+ T cells from blood, cultured in vitro, sampled after SARS-CoV-2 vaccination. The chain carries TRBV6-5 and TRBJ2-5; D gene unclear. This TCR came from a human donor who had recovered from COVID-19. The CDR3 spells CASSYSGQETQYF. CDR3 coding DNA: TGTGCCAGCAGTTACAGTGGCCAAGAGACCCAGTACTTC.